Following are 27 T cell receptor beta chains from one sample sequenced in a study of blood T cell repertoires in COVID-19. Sequencing was performed with immunoSEQ multiplex PCR; in TCRdb, only in-frame clones are kept and a portion is missing. The sample consists of roughly 230,000 clones, around 92% of them appearing once. The sample consisted of PBMCs or T cells enriched from blood (not recorded which). These receptors originate from a woman aged 25 to 45 with acute COVID-19.

The chain uses TRBV11-2 and TRBJ1-1; 11 bases are a match to TRBD1. The CDR3 is 19 amino acids. V gave up 4 bases and J gave up 0 bases; unmatched junction bases: 13. From germline, CDR1 is SGHAT and CDR2 FQNNGV. CDR3 nucleotides: TGTGCCAGCAGCTCCTCCTGGTTTGGGACAGGGGGATTGAACACTGAAGCTTTCTTT. It is translated as CASSSSWFGTGGLNTEAFF.

With regard to this clone: This specimen includes other DNA sequences encoding the same CDR3. The CDR3 region is CASSLDRGGTDTQYF. The CDR3 coding sequence is TGTGCCAGCAGCTTGGACAGGGGAGGCACAGATACGCAGTATTTT. V gene TRBV5-4 combines with J gene TRBJ2-3; 7 bases fit TRBD1. V shed 0 bases, J shed 1 base, and the junction held 2 bases outside the gene matches. Germline V gene sequence: CDR1 SGHNT, CDR2 YYREEE (reference sequence). The CDR3 sequence is 15 residues long.

The chain recombines TRBV28 with TRBJ1-5; a possible D gene is TRBD1 (6 bases). CDR1 is MDHEN, CDR2 SYDVKM, per germline. The CDR3 spans 14 residues. V shed 6 bases and J shed 5 bases, with 14 bases lying between them. This CDR3 is CASSLAGGHQPQHF. The CDR3, as DNA: TGTGCCAGCAGCCTGGCGGGGGGCCATCAGCCCCAGCATTTT.

This chain connects TRBV3-1 (or the pseudogene TRBV3-2) to TRBJ2-3, with 9 bases that match TRBD1. Trimming took 7 bases from V and 3 from J; bases not matched to a gene: 2. CDR1 LGHDT and CDR2 YNNKEL come from the germline V gene (reference sequence). There are 13 residues in the CDR3. The DNA of the CDR3 is TGTGCCAGCAAACAGGGGGCAACAGATACGCAGTATTTT. Encoded protein: CASKQGATDTQYF.

The rearrangement joins TRBV9 to TRBJ1-2; D is unresolved. Trimming left V 3 bases short and J 4 bases short, with 7 bases between. The CDR3 loop spans 12 amino acids. CDR1 is SGDLS, CDR2 YYNGEE, per germline. The CDR3 loop reads CASSGESYGYTF. CDR3 DNA sequence: TGTGCCAGCAGCGGGGAGTCCTATGGCTACACCTTC.

CDR3 DNA: TGTGCCAGCACCTCTGGTGGGGCGGAAGCTTTCTTT. Its translation: CASTSGGAEAFF. The rearrangement uses TRBV11-2 and TRBJ1-1; weak D call: TRBD1 (5 bases). Germline CDR1 SGHAT, CDR2 FQNNGV. V lost 7 bases to trimming and J lost 8 bases, with 14 bases between them. The CDR3 spans 12 residues.

This chain links TRBV6-1 with TRBJ2-1; D not resolved. Trimming shortened V by 2 bases and J by 0 bases, and 5 bases separated the two germline ends. Looked up from germline, CDR1 is MNHNS and CDR2 is SASEGT. The CDR3 length is 14 residues. CDR3: CASSESSSYNEQFF. The CDR3 DNA sequence: TGTGCCAGCAGTGAATCGAGCTCCTACAATGAGCAGTTCTTC.

The chain has TRBV7-2 and TRBJ2-7, with a possible D match to TRBD1 (6 bases). CDR3 size: 15 residues. Germline values: CDR1 SGHTA, CDR2 FQGNSA. V lost 4 bases and J 1 base, leaving 14 bases between the germline ends. CDR3 region: CASSSRGLLSYEQYF. The CDR3 DNA reads as TGTGCCAGCAGCTCCAGGGGCCTCCTATCCTACGAGCAGTACTTC.

The gene calls are TRBV30 and TRBJ2-3; 7 bases fit TRBD1. The CDR3 contains 15 residues. The V and J ends lost 0 bases and 2 bases, in that order; junction bases with no gene match: 5. The V gene's germline CDR1 is GTSNPN and CDR2 SVGIG (reference sequence). CDR3 DNA sequence: TGTGCCTGGAGTGTCCCAGGGGGAACCACAGATACGCAGTATTTT. Protein product: CAWSVPGGTTDTQYF.

CDR3 residues: CASSTLGQVISYGELFF. In nucleotides, the CDR3 is TGTGCCAGCAGCACACTTGGGCAGGTTATCAGTTACGGGGAGCTGTTTTTT. The genes are TRBV11-2 and TRBJ2-2; D gene unclear. CDR1 and CDR2 (germline): SGHAT, FQNNGV. This CDR3 is built from 17 residues. With 5 bases removed from V and 7 bases from J, the gap between germline ends came to 23 bases.

V usage is TRBV27 and J usage is TRBJ2-1, with 8 bases identical to TRBD1. This CDR3 region has 14 residues. Germline V CDR1 and CDR2: MNHEY, SMNVEV (reference sequence). V trimming: 6 bases; J trimming: 3 bases; junction bases outside the gene matches: 4. CDR3 bases: TGTGCCAGCAGACGGGGACAGGACTACAATGAGCAGTTCTTC. It is translated as CASRRGQDYNEQFF.

J is TRBJ1-1 and V is TRBV7-8; 10 nucleotides agree with TRBD1. CDR3 size: 18 residues. Germline values: CDR1 SGHVS, CDR2 FQNEAQ. V was clipped by 5 bases and J by 4 bases; unmatched bases: 16. The CDR3 nucleotides are TGTGCCAGCAGCCCACGAACGGGACAGGGGATTCTGAGCACTGAAGCTTTCTTT. Its translation is CASSPRTGQGILSTEAFF.

The CDR3 spells CASSQVGTGRDTQYF. CDR3 DNA: TGCGCCAGCAGCCAAGTTGGGACAGGGAGAGATACGCAGTATTTT. The chain has TRBV4-1 and TRBJ2-3, with 9 bases identical to TRBD1. Germline CDR1 and CDR2: MGHRA and YSYEKL. V gave up 1 base and J gave up 5 bases; unmatched junction bases: 4. This CDR3 comprises 15 residues.

The chain uses TRBV7-9 and TRBJ1-5; D remains ambiguous. The CDR3 is 14 residues long. Germline CDR1 is SEHNR and CDR2 is FQNEAQ (reference sequence). V dropped 4 bases and J dropped 5 bases, with 12 bases sitting between them. CDR3 residues: CASSSPAFDQPQHF. The DNA for the CDR3 is TGTGCCAGCAGCTCCCCCGCGTTTGATCAGCCCCAGCATTTT.

V usage is TRBV19 and J usage is TRBJ2-7, with D unclear. The CDR3 loop spans 10 amino acids. The ends were cut back, 9 bases at V and 4 bases at J, with 7 bases in the middle. CDR1 is LNHDA and CDR2 is SQIVND in the germline V gene (reference sequence). The CDR3 loop is CARILYEQYF. In DNA form, the CDR3 reads TGTGCCAGAATCTTATACGAGCAGTACTTC.

The chain uses TRBV6-5 and TRBJ2-1, with D unresolved. V dropped 7 bases and J dropped 8 bases, with 15 bases sitting between them. Germline CDR1 MNHEY, CDR2 SVGAGI. The CDR3 is 13 amino acids. DNA for the CDR3: TGTGCCAGCATCCCCCCAGCCGGAGATGAGCAGTTCTTC. The encoded protein is CASIPPAGDEQFF.

The V and J genes are TRBV7-3 and TRBJ2-1; 11 nucleotides align to TRBD2. The V segment lost 5 bases and the J segment 7 bases; nucleotides outside the gene matches: 7. Germline values: CDR1 SGHTA, CDR2 FQGTGA. The CDR3 runs 15 residues. The CDR3, as DNA: TGTGCCAGCAGCCTCGGGACTAGCGGCGTTAATGAGCAGTTCTTC. As protein: CASSLGTSGVNEQFF.

The gene calls are TRBV14 and TRBJ1-1; 7 bases are shared with TRBD1. The length of the CDR3 is 17 residues. Germline values: CDR1 SGHDN, CDR2 FVKESK. After removal of 4 bases from V and 0 bases from J, the junction contained 11 bases not matched to a gene. As DNA, the CDR3 is TGTGCCAGCAGCCTCCCGGGACAGAGGATTATGAACACTGAAGCTTTCTTT. It translates to CASSLPGQRIMNTEAFF.

In the case of this clone: At the DNA level, this CDR3 is encoded by other sequences in the same sample as well. The chain recombines TRBV19 with TRBJ1-5; no reliable D call. The germline V gene encodes CDR1 LNHDA and CDR2 SQIVND (reference sequence). CDR3 size: 15 residues. V was pared by 2 bases and J by 0 bases, with 8 bases between. CDR3 region: CASSIWRDSNQPQHF. DNA for the CDR3: TGTGCCAGTAGTATATGGCGGGATAGCAATCAGCCCCAGCATTTT.

This sequence joins TRBV28 and TRBJ1-2, with D unresolved. CDR1 and CDR2 from the germline V gene are MDHEN and SYDVKM. Trimming removed 5 bases from V and 4 bases from J, with 14 bases in between. The CDR3 totals 14 residues. The chain's CDR3 is CASSPGLSGYGYTF. The CDR3, as DNA: TGTGCCAGCAGTCCCGGACTCAGTGGCTATGGCTACACCTTC.

The count of this clone is one. The rearrangement links TRBV18 to TRBJ2-7; 7 bases match TRBD1. With 4 bases clipped from V and 0 bases from J, the junction kept 6 bases outside the gene matches. Germline CDR1 is KGHSH and CDR2 is LQKENI. The CDR3 extends over 15 amino acids. The CDR3 coding sequence is TGTGCCAGCTCACTCGGACAGGTGAGCTCCTACGAGCAGTACTTC. Its protein is CASSLGQVSSYEQYF.

V usage is TRBV7-2 and J usage is TRBJ2-2; D is ambiguous. The CDR3 is 14 residues long. Germline V gives CDR1 SGHTA, CDR2 FQGNSA. V lost 5 bases and J lost 2, with 9 bases in between. CDR3 sequence: CASSITDNTGELFF. CDR3 coding DNA: TGTGCCAGCAGCATCACAGATAACACCGGGGAGCTGTTTTTT.

This clone was observed a handful of times. This chain uses TRBV19 with TRBJ2-7, with no clear D. CDR1 LNHDA and CDR2 SQIVND come from the germline V gene (reference sequence). Trimming removed 0 bases from V and 2 bases from J, with 8 bases in between. This CDR3 comprises 14 residues. CDR3 sequence: CASSIDASAYEQYF. In DNA, the CDR3 is TGTGCCAGTAGTATAGATGCCAGCGCCTACGAGCAGTACTTC.

The chain carries TRBV19 and TRBJ2-3, with D unresolved. The CDR3 totals 15 residues. V lost 0 bases to trimming and J lost 2 bases, with 9 bases between them. Germline CDR1 and CDR2: LNHDA and SQIVND (reference sequence). The CDR3 loop reads CASSIDVQDTDTQYF. CDR3 bases: TGTGCCAGTAGTATAGATGTGCAGGACACAGATACGCAGTATTTT.

The rearrangement links TRBV7-9 to TRBJ1-1, with D possibly matching TRBD1 (5 bases). CDR1 and CDR2 from the germline V gene are SEHNR and FQNEAQ (reference sequence). V was clipped by 5 bases and J by 4 bases, with 20 bases between them. This CDR3 region has 16 residues. CDR3 DNA: TGTGCCAGCAGCCCGGGGGGGAGGGGCGAGGGCACTGAAGCTTTCTTT. This sequence encodes CASSPGGRGEGTEAFF.

This sequence joins TRBV6-5 and TRBJ1-1; 8 nucleotides agree with TRBD1. This CDR3 is built from 13 residues. Germline lookup yields CDR1 MNHEY and CDR2 SVGAGI. V dropped 6 bases and J dropped 5; count of bases not matched to a gene: 5. The CDR3 is CASSFDRGTEAFF. CDR3 DNA sequence: TGTGCCAGCAGCTTTGACAGGGGAACTGAAGCTTTCTTT.

The gene calls are TRBV4-3 and TRBJ1-6; D is possibly TRBD1 (5 bases). The CDR3 extends over 16 amino acids. The ends were cut back, 6 bases at V and 9 bases at J, with 21 bases in the middle. Germline V gives CDR1 LGHNA, CDR2 YSLEER. The CDR3 sequence is CASSRFRDSMASPLHF. The DNA for the CDR3 is TGCGCCAGCAGTCGCTTCCGGGACTCAATGGCTTCACCCCTCCACTTT.